These T cell receptor beta chains were read from a single sample in a study of blood T cell repertoires in COVID-19. Sequencing was performed with immunoSEQ multiplex PCR; in TCRdb, only in-frame clones are kept and a portion is missing. The top ten clones hold 25% to 30% of a sample with about 130,000 clones, 85% of them seen once. Sequences were obtained from peripheral blood. These receptors all stem from a woman of 80 years or more with acute or convalescent COVID-19. Both conserved end residues are part of each CDR3. D genes are given only for firm matches. Clone size is not always given. Where it is, it says once, few, many or a class for expanded clones.

v_gene	j_gene	abundance	d_gene	CDR3nt	CDR3aa
TRBV7-6	TRBJ2-2	NA	TRBD1	TGTGCCAGCAGAACGGACAGGGGGCACACCGGGGAGCTGTTTTTT	CASRTDRGHTGELFF
TRBV7-9	TRBJ1-5	few	TRBD1	TGTGCCAGCAGCTCTCGGACAGGGGGTCCCAATCAGCCCCAGCATTTT	CASSSRTGGPNQPQHF
TRBV2	TRBJ2-2	NA	TRBD1	TGTGCCAGCAGCCGACAGGGGGCGCGCACCGGGGAGCTGTTTTTT	CASSRQGARTGELFF
TRBV24-1	TRBJ2-6	NA	TRBD1	TGTGCCACCAGTGATCACGGACAGGGGGATGGGGCCAACGTCCTGACTTTC	CATSDHGQGDGANVLTF
TRBV27	TRBJ2-1	NA	NA	TGTGCCAGCAATCGTCAGGGGTTCGATGAGCAGTTCTTC	CASNRQGFDEQFF
TRBV12-3/TRBV12-4	TRBJ1-1	NA	NA	TGTGCCAGCACCCACTCCGGACAGAGGCTTTTCTTT	CASTHSGQRLFF
TRBV19	TRBJ1-1	NA	NA	TGTGCCAGTAGTTACGGCAGAGGGGGGGCTGAAGCTTTCTTT	CASSYGRGGAEAFF
TRBV5-1	TRBJ1-3	NA	TRBD1	TGCGCCAGCAGCTGGACTACAGGGGACACCATATATTTT	CASSWTTGDTIYF
TRBV10-2	TRBJ1-4	NA	NA	TGCGCCAGCAGTTTTGACAGGCATAATGAAAAACTGTTTTTT	CASSFDRHNEKLFF
TRBV5-1	TRBJ2-3	NA	TRBD2	TGCGCCAGCAGCTTGGCCTTGGGAGGGTTTGCAGATACGCAGTATTTT	CASSLALGGFADTQYF
TRBV5-4	TRBJ1-2	NA	NA	TGTGCCAGCAGCTCGTCCCCCCGAGCTAACTATGGCTACACCTTC	CASSSSPRANYGYTF
TRBV11-1	TRBJ2-3	NA	TRBD1	TGTGCCAGCAGCGGACAGGGTGGCACAGATACGCAGTATTTT	CASSGQGGTDTQYF
TRBV29-1	TRBJ1-1	few	TRBD1	TGCAGCGTTGAACCAGGGGGTTCGGGCGCTTTCTTT	CSVEPGGSGAFF
TRBV12-3/TRBV12-4	TRBJ1-1	NA	TRBD1	TGTGCCAGCACTAACAGGGGGGCCACTGAAGCTTTCTTT	CASTNRGATEAFF
TRBV2	TRBJ1-4	NA	NA	TGTGCCAGCAGCCCCCAGGTGGAACTGTTTTTT	CASSPQVELFF
TRBV5-1	TRBJ1-5	NA	NA	TGCGCCAGCAGGTCAGCGCTCTATAGCAATCAGCCCCAGCATTTT	CASRSALYSNQPQHF
TRBV5-1	TRBJ2-1	NA	NA	TGCGCCAGCAGCCAAACTAGCACGGCATACAATGAGCAGTTCTTC	CASSQTSTAYNEQFF
TRBV3-1/TRBV3-2	TRBJ2-1	NA	NA	TGTGCCAGCAGCTCCAGGACTGGAAACAATGAGCAGTTCTTC	CASSSRTGNNEQFF
TRBV7-2	TRBJ2-1	NA	TRBD2	TGTGCCAGCAGCCCGGGACTAGCGGGGGGCGTGGAGCAGTTCTTC	CASSPGLAGGVEQFF
TRBV28	TRBJ1-4	NA	NA	TGTGCCAGCATCCGAGGGGGTACTAATGAAAAACTGTTTTTT	CASIRGGTNEKLFF
TRBV20-1	TRBJ1-5	few	NA	TGCAGTGCTAGTTTCGGGGGAGGCTGGCAGCCCCAGCATTTT	CSASFGGGWQPQHF
TRBV6-1	TRBJ1-6	NA	TRBD1	TGTGCCAGCAGTGAAGATGGAATGGGACAGCACTCACCCCTCCACTTT	CASSEDGMGQHSPLHF
TRBV29-1	TRBJ1-2	once	TRBD1	TGCAGCGTTGATGCCACAGGGGGGGGCTATGGCTACACCTTC	CSVDATGGGYGYTF
TRBV10-3	TRBJ1-5	NA	NA	TGTGCCATCAGTGAGTTTTCAGGGATAAGCAATCAGCCCCAGCATTTT	CAISEFSGISNQPQHF
TRBV21-1	TRBJ2-1	NA	NA	TGTGCCAGCAGCAAAGCTAGCGGGGGGGACCGATTCAGCAATGAGCAGTTCTTC	CASSKASGGDRFSNEQFF
TRBV4-1	TRBJ1-1	once	TRBD1	TGCGCCAGCAGCCGAGAAACAGGGGTCACTGAAGCTTTCTTT	CASSRETGVTEAFF
TRBV5-1	TRBJ1-2	NA	TRBD1	TGCGCCAGCAGCACGGGGACAGGGGGGTATGGCTACACCTTC	CASSTGTGGYGYTF
TRBV6-5	TRBJ1-1	NA	NA	TGTGCCAGCACTACACGGGGGGCGGACACTGAAGCTTTCTTT	CASTTRGADTEAFF
TRBV7-2	TRBJ2-1	NA	TRBD1	TGTGCCAGCAGCACTGGGACAGCCTCCTACAATGAGCAGTTCTTC	CASSTGTASYNEQFF
TRBV25-1	TRBJ2-1	NA	NA	TGTGCCAGCAGCGGTACAGGATCCTTATACAATGAGCAGTTCTTC	CASSGTGSLYNEQFF
TRBV29-1	TRBJ1-2	few	NA	TGCAGCGTTGATAGGAGCCGCGACGAAGTTTATGGCTACACCTTC	CSVDRSRDEVYGYTF
TRBV2	TRBJ1-6	NA	NA	TGTGCCAGGGGGCACAGAGCGGGTAATTCACCCCTCCACTTT	CARGHRAGNSPLHF
TRBV15	TRBJ1-1	NA	NA	TGTGCCACCAGCAGAGGACAGGAGAACACTGAAGCTTTCTTT	CATSRGQENTEAFF
TRBV6-5	TRBJ2-2	NA	NA	TGTGCCAGCAGTACCCCCGCCAGGAACACCGGGGAGCTGTTTTTT	CASSTPARNTGELFF
TRBV6-1	TRBJ2-3	NA	NA	TGTGCCAGCAGTGAAGCCACGTACAACACAGATACGCAGTATTTT	CASSEATYNTDTQYF
TRBV9	TRBJ2-2	NA	TRBD1	TGTGCCAGCAGCGTAGAGGGGACAGGGGACACCGGGGAGCTGTTTTTT	CASSVEGTGDTGELFF
TRBV9	TRBJ1-5	NA	NA	TGTGCCAGCATTAGTCACGAAAGTGGGCCCCAGCATTTT	CASISHESGPQHF
TRBV7-9	TRBJ1-1	once	TRBD1	TGTGCCAGCAGCCCACGAAGTACAGGGGGTCAAGGAGCTTTCTTT	CASSPRSTGGQGAFF
TRBV9	TRBJ1-1	once	TRBD1	TGTGCCAGCAGCGTGACAGGGAATTTGAACACTGAAGCTTTCTTT	CASSVTGNLNTEAFF
TRBV2	TRBJ1-1	NA	NA	TGTGCCAGCAGGATACAGGCCGTGAACACTGAAGCTTTCTTT	CASRIQAVNTEAFF
TRBV2	TRBJ1-3	NA	NA	TGTGCCAGCAGTGAAGCGCTACTGGGGGGAGGAAACACCATATATTTT	CASSEALLGGGNTIYF
TRBV4-1	TRBJ2-5	NA	TRBD1	TGCGCCAGCAGCTACGGACAGGGAGAGACCCAGTACTTC	CASSYGQGETQYF
TRBV6-5	TRBJ1-2	NA	TRBD1	TGTGCCAGCACCCCCGGACAGGGATATGGCTACACCTTC	CASTPGQGYGYTF
TRBV7-3	TRBJ2-2	NA	TRBD1	TGTGCCAGCGGAACCGGGACAGGGGGCACCGGGGAGCTGTTTTTT	CASGTGTGGTGELFF
TRBV5-6	TRBJ1-2	once	TRBD1	TGTGCCAGCAGCAGCGGACAGGCCAACTATGGCTACACCTTC	CASSSGQANYGYTF
TRBV5-5	TRBJ1-1	NA	NA	TGTGCCAGCAGCTTGGGGTGGAGGGAAGCTTTCTTT	CASSLGWREAFF
TRBV21-1	TRBJ2-1	NA	NA	TGTGCCAGCAGCAAAGTTCTAGCGGGGGCCAGGGAGGTGCAGTTCTTC	CASSKVLAGAREVQFF
TRBV7-9	TRBJ1-1	NA	NA	TGTGCCAGCAGCTCCGAGGTAGATGGGGCATCTGAAGCTTTCTTT	CASSSEVDGASEAFF
TRBV9	TRBJ2-3	NA	NA	TGTGCCAGCGCCGGTCGGGTGAGCACAGATACGCAGTATTTT	CASAGRVSTDTQYF
TRBV3-1/TRBV3-2	TRBJ1-2	NA	NA	TGTGCCAGCAGCCAAGAGGGAGTTACTGGCTACACCTTC	CASSQEGVTGYTF
TRBV2	TRBJ1-3	NA	TRBD1	TGTGCCAGCAGTGGGACAGGGAGCTCTGGAAACACCATATATTTT	CASSGTGSSGNTIYF